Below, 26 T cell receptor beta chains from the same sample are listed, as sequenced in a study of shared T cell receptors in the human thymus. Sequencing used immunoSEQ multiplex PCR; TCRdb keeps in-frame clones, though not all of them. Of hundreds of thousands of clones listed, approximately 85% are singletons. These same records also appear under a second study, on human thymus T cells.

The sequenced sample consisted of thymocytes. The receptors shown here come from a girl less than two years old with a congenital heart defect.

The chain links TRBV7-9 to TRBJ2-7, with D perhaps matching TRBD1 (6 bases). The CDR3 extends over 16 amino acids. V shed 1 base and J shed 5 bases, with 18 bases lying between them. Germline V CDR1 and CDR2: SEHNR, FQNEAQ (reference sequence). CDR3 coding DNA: TGTGCCAGCAGCTTAGACCAACAGGGAAGAAGGAACGAGCAGTACTTC. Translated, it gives CASSLDQQGRRNEQYF.

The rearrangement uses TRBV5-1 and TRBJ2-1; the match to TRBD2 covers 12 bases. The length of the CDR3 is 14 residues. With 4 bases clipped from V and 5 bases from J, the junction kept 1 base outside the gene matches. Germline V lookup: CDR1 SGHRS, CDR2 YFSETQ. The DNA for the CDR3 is TGCGCCAGCAGCCGACTAGCGGGGGACAATGAGCAGTTCTTC. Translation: CASSRLAGDNEQFF. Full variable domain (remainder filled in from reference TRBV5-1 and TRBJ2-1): KAGVTQTPRYLIKTRGQQVTLSCSPISGHRSVSWYQQTPGQGLQFLFEYFSETQRNKGNFPGRFSGRQFSNSRSEMNVSTLELGDSALYLCASSRLAGDNEQFFGPGTRLTVL.

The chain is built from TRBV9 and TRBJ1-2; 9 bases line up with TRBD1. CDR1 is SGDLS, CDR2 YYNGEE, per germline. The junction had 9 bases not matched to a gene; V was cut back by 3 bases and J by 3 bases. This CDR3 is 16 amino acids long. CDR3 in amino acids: CASSGAPDRGYYGYTF. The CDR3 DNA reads TGTGCCAGCAGCGGTGCCCCGGACAGGGGTTACTATGGCTACACCTTC.

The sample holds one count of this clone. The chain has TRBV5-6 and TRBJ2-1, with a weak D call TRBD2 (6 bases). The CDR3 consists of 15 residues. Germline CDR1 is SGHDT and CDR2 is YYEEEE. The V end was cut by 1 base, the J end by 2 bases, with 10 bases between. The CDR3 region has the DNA TGTGCCAGCAGCTTGTGGCGGGGAACCTACAATGAGCAGTTCTTC. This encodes CASSLWRGTYNEQFF.

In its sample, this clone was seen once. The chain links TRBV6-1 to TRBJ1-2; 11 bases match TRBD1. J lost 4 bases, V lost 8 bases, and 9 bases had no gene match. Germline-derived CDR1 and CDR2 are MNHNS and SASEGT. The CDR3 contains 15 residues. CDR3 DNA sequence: TGTGCCAGCCTTCCGAGGACAGGGGGCGGCTATGGCTACACCTTC. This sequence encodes CASLPRTGGGYGYTF.

The DNA of the CDR3 is TGTGCCACCACGGGCGGGGCGAACACCGGGGAGCTGTTTTTT. This translates into CATTGGANTGELFF. This chain joins TRBV2 and TRBJ2-2; perhaps TRBD2 as D (6 bases). Germline V CDR1 and CDR2: SNHLY, FYNNEI. Trimming took off 10 bases at V and 0 bases at J, with 12 bases between the two ends. The CDR3 extends over 14 amino acids.

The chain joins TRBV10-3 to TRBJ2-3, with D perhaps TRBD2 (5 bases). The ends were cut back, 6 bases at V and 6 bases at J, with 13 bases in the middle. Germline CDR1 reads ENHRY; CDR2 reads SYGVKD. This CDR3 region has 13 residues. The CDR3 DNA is TGTGCCATCAGCCGAATGGAGGAGGATACGCAGTATTTT. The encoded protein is CAISRMEEDTQYF.

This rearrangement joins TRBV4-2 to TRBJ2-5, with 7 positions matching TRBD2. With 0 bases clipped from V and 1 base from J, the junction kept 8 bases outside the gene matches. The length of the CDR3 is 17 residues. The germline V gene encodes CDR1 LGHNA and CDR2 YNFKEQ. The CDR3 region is CASSQDGYGGSQETQYF. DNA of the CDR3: TGTGCCAGCAGCCAAGATGGTTATGGCGGGAGCCAAGAGACCCAGTACTTC.

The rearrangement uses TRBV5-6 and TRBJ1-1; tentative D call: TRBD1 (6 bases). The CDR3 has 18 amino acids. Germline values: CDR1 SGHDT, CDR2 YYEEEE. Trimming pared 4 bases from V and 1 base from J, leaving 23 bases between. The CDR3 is CASSPSSGGASPNTEAFF. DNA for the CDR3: TGTGCCAGCAGCCCATCAAGCGGGGGCGCGTCCCCGAACACTGAAGCTTTCTTT. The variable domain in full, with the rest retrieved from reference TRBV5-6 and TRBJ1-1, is DAGVTQSPTHLIKTRGQQVTLRCSPKSGHDTVSWYQQALGQGPQFIFQYYEEEERQRGNFPDRFSGHQFPNYSSELNVNALLLGDSALYLCASSPSSGGASPNTEAFFGQGTRLTVV.

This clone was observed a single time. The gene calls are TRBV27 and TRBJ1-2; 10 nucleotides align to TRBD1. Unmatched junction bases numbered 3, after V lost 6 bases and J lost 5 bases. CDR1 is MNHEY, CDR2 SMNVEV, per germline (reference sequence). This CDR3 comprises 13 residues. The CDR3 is CASSRDRGYGYTF. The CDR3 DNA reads TGTGCCAGCAGCAGGGACAGGGGATATGGCTACACCTTC.

The CDR3 protein is CAINRDSSYEQYF. CDR3 DNA sequence: TGTGCCATCAACCGGGACAGCTCCTACGAGCAGTACTTC. The V call is TRBV2, the J call TRBJ2-7; TRBD1 matches 7 bases. Germline loops: CDR1 SNHLY, CDR2 FYNNEI. The CDR3 runs 13 residues. Trimming cost V 10 bases and J 0 bases; bases outside gene matches: 6.

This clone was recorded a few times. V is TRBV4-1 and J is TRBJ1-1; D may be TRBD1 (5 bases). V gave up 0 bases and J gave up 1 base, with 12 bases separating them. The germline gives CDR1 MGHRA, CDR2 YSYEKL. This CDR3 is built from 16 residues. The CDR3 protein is CASSQDWRGENTEAFF. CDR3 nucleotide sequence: TGCGCCAGCAGCCAAGATTGGCGGGGGGAGAACACTGAAGCTTTCTTT.

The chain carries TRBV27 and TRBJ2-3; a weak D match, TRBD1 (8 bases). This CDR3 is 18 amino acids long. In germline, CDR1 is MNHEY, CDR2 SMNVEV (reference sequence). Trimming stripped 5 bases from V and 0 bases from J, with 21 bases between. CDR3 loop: CASSSPTGAGVSTDTQYF. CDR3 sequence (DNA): TGTGCCAGCAGTAGCCCGACAGGGGCGGGGGTTAGCACAGATACGCAGTATTTT.

Here the CDR3 reads CASSSGQGPSPLHF. CDR3 sequence (DNA): TGTGCCAGCAGTTCCGGACAGGGGCCTTCACCCCTCCACTTT. V usage is TRBV27 and J usage is TRBJ1-6; 9 nucleotides align to TRBD1. Germline CDR1 MNHEY, CDR2 SMNVEV (reference sequence). With V trimmed by 4 bases and J by 9 bases, 4 bases remained unmatched. CDR3 length equals 14 residues.

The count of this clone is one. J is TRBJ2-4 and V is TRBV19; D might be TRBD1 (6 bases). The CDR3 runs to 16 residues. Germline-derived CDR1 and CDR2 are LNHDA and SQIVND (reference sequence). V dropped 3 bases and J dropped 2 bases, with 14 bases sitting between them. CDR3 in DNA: TGTGCCAGTAGTATGGAGAACCGGGACACCAAAAACATTCAGTACTTC. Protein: CASSMENRDTKNIQYF.

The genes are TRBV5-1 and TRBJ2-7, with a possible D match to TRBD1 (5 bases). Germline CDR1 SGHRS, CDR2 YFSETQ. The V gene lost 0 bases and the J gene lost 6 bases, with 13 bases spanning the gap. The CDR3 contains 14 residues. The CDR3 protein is CASSLVSGLGEQYF. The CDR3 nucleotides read TGCGCCAGCAGCTTGGTATCAGGGTTAGGCGAGCAGTACTTC.

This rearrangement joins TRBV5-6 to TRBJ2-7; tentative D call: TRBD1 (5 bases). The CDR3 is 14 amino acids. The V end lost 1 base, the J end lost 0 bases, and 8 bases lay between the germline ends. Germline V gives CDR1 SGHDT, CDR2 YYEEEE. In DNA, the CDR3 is TGTGCCAGCAGCTTGACAGGACCCTCCTACGAGCAGTACTTC. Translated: CASSLTGPSYEQYF.

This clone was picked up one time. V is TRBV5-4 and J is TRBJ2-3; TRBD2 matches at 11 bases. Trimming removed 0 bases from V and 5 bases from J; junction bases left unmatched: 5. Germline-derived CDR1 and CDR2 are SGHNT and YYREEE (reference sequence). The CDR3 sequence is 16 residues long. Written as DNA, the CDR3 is TGTGCCAGCAGCTTGGTGACTAGCGGGGCGGAAGATACGCAGTATTTT. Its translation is CASSLVTSGAEDTQYF. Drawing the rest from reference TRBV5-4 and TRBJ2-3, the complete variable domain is ETGVTQSPTHLIKTRGQQVTLRCSSQSGHNTVSWYQQALGQGPQFIFQYYREEENGRGNFPPRFSGLQFPNYSSELNVNALELDDSALYLCASSLVTSGAEDTQYFGPGTRLTVL.

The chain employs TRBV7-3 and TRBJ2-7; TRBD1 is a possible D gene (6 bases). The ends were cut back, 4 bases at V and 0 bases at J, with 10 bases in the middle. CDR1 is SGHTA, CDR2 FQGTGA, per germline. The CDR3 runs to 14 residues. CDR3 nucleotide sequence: TGTGCCAGCAGCTCGGACAGAAACTCCTACGAGCAGTACTTC. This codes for CASSSDRNSYEQYF.

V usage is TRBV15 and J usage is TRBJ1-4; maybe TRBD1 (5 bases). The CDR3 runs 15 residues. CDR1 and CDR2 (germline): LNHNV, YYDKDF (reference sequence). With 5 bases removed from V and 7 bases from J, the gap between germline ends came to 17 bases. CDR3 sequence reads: CATSCQGGRGEKLFF. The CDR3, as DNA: TGTGCCACCAGCTGCCAGGGTGGGAGGGGTGAAAAACTGTTTTTT.

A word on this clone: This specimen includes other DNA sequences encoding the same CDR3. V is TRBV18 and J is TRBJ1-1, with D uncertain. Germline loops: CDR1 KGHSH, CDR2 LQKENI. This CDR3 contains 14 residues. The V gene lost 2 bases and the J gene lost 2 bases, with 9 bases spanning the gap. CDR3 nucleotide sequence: TGTGCCAGCTCACCAAGGCGGTTAAACACTGAAGCTTTCTTT. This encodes CASSPRRLNTEAFF.

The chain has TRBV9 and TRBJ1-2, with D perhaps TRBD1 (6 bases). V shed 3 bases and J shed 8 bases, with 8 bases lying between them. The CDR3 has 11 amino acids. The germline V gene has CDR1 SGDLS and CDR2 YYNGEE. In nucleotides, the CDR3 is TGTGCCAGCAGCGGACAGGTCGGCTACACCTTC. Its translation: CASSGQVGYTF. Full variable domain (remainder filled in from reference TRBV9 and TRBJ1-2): DSGVTQTPKHLITATGQRVTLRCSPRSGDLSVYWYQQSLDQGLQFLIQYYNGEERAKGNILERFSAQQFPDLHSELNLSSLELGDSALYFCASSGQVGYTFGSGTRLTVV.

The CDR3 nucleotides read TGTGCCAGCAGGGACTTTGAAGAGACCCAGTACTTC. Translated: CASRDFEETQYF. The V and J genes are TRBV6-5 and TRBJ2-5, with TRBD2 as a possible D gene (5 bases). The germline gives CDR1 MNHEY, CDR2 SVGAGI. V was trimmed by 6 bases and J by 3 bases, leaving 8 bases between them. The CDR3 contains 12 residues.

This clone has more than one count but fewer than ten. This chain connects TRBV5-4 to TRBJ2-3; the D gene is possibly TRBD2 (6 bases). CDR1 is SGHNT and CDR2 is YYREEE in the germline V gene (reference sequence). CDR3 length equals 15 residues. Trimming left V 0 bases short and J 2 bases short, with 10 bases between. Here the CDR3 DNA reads TGTGCCAGCAGCTTGGCCCCGGGGGACACAGATACGCAGTATTTT. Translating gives CASSLAPGDTDTQYF.

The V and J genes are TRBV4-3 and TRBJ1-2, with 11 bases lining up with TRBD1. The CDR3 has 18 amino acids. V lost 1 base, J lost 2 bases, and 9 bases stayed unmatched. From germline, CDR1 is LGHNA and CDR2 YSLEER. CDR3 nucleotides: TGCGCCAGCAGCCAAGCCCGGACAGGGGGCGCCTTGAACTATGGCTACACCTTC. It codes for CASSQARTGGALNYGYTF.

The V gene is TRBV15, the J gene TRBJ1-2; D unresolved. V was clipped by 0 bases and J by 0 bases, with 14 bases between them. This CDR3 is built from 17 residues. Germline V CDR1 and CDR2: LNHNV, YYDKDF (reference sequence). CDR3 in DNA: TGTGCCACCAGCAGAGATCATCTCTCCTCAGCTAACTATGGCTACACCTTC. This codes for CATSRDHLSSANYGYTF.